This paragraph covers one TCR beta chain sequence. TCRdb's table, derived via immunoSEQ multiplex PCR, lists solely in-frame clones and lacks some. The top ten hold roughly 0.055% of the sample, which has a few hundred thousand clones, less than 98% seen once. V gave up 7 bases and J gave up 4 bases, with 13 bases separating them. The CDR3 extends over 13 amino acids. Germline V gene sequence: CDR1 MNHEY, CDR2 SVGAGI. The data originate from a study of shared clonotypes between healthy human individuals. Study overall: Plates per donor: three CD4 naive, three CD4 memory, two CD8 naive, one CD8 memory.

The sample comprised naive CD4+ T cells sorted from blood. This sample's subset: CD45RA+ positively selected. The chain links TRBV6-5 to TRBJ1-1; maybe TRBD1 (6 bases). The source is a woman in her twenties or thirties in good health. CDR3 DNA: TGTGCCAGCATCAACGAGGGGGTCACTGAAGCTTTCTTT. Its protein is CASINEGVTEAFF.